The T cell receptor (beta chain) described here comes from a study of beta chain features in type 1 diabetes. Researchers reported sorting CD4+ naive, central memory, regulatory and stem cell-like memory cells via CD45RO/CCR7/CD25/CD127/CD95/CD27. This clone was detected a few times. Expressed TCRB transcripts were sequenced because the isolated RNA had all been reverse transcribed beforehand. The table came from immunoSEQ multiplex PCR; TCRdb's copy has only in-frame clones and leaves some out. The data contain some 180,000 clones, 10% to 15% of them seen just once; the ten biggest clones take up about 0.58%. Germline values: CDR1 SGHNT, CDR2 YYREEE (reference sequence). The CDR3 runs to 14 residues. Trimming stripped 6 bases from V and 2 bases from J, with 14 bases between.

This clonotype originated in a woman younger than 30 in good health. The sample taken for sequencing was central memory CD4+ T cells from blood. This rearrangement joins TRBV5-4 to TRBJ2-5, with D perhaps matching TRBD1 (5 bases). CDR3 sequence: CASTSDRGQETQYF. The CDR3 DNA reads as TGTGCCAGCACCTCGGATAGGGGACAAGAGACCCAGTACTTC. The whole variable domain, remainder taken from reference TRBV5-4 and TRBJ2-5, is ETGVTQSPTHLIKTRGQQVTLRCSSQSGHNTVSWYQQALGQGPQFIFQYYREEENGRGNFPPRFSGLQFPNYSSELNVNALELDDSALYLCASTSDRGQETQYFGPGTRLLVL.